Listed below are T cell receptor beta chains from one sample, sequenced in a study of glioma-infiltrating T cells after dendritic cell vaccination. Only in-frame clones appear in the TCRdb table, and some are missing; sequencing was by immunoSEQ multiplex PCR. The sample lists 100,000 or so clones; around 87% were seen once. The sequences come from blood, collected after dendritic cell vaccination. Receptors were obtained from a human donor with glioblastoma. CDR3s include the opening cysteine and the closing phenylalanine or tryptophan. The D gene is left open where the match is weak. Expanded clones get a size class; other rows say once, few or many, or leave the size out.

length: 13
V: TRBV29-1
D: TRBD2
J: TRBJ2-5
size: NA
CDR3: CSVTGLAGETQYF
DNA: TGCAGCGTTACCGGGCTAGCGGGGGAGACCCAGTACTTC

length: 11
V: TRBV20-1
D: NA
J: TRBJ2-5
size: NA
CDR3: CSARDGETQYF
DNA: TGCAGTGCTAGAGACGGAGAGACCCAGTACTTC

length: 11
V: TRBV19
D: NA
J: TRBJ1-3
size: NA
CDR3: CASESGNTIYF
DNA: TGTGCCAGTGAGAGCGGAAACACCATATATTTT

length: 16
V: TRBV7-8
D: TRBD1
J: TRBJ2-7
size: NA
CDR3: CASSLGGLRTGYEQYF
DNA: TGTGCCAGCAGCTTAGGAGGTTTGCGGACAGGGTACGAGCAGTACTTC

length: 15
V: TRBV9
D: NA
J: TRBJ2-7
size: few
CDR3: CASSVGPGSSYEQYF
DNA: TGTGCCAGCAGCGTAGGTCCCGGGTCCTCCTACGAGCAGTACTTC

length: 12
V: TRBV5-1
D: NA
J: TRBJ2-1
size: NA
CDR3: CASSSGVNEQFF
DNA: TGCGCCAGCAGCTCAGGGGTAAATGAGCAGTTCTTC

length: 13
V: TRBV10-3
D: TRBD1
J: TRBJ2-5
size: NA
CDR3: CAISPGQQETQYF
DNA: TGTGCCATCAGCCCGGGACAGCAAGAGACCCAGTACTTC

length: 18
V: TRBV27
D: NA
J: TRBJ1-5
size: NA
CDR3: CASSFPLGAGFGNQPQHF
DNA: TGTGCCAGCAGTTTCCCCTTAGGGGCAGGGTTTGGCAATCAGCCCCAGCATTTT

length: 14
V: TRBV5-1
D: TRBD2
J: TRBJ2-7
size: once
CDR3: CASSLELAGVEQYF
DNA: TGCGCCAGCAGCTTGGAACTAGCGGGAGTCGAGCAGTACTTC

length: 17
V: TRBV19
D: TRBD2
J: TRBJ2-5
size: NA
CDR3: CASSIATSGVTSETQYF
DNA: TGTGCCAGTAGTATCGCGACTAGCGGGGTCACCTCGGAGACCCAGTACTTC

length: 15
V: TRBV7-6
D: TRBD1
J: TRBJ2-7
size: NA
CDR3: CASSLATGQAYEQYF
DNA: TGTGCCAGCAGCTTAGCGACAGGGCAGGCCTACGAGCAGTACTTC

length: 15
V: TRBV30
D: NA
J: TRBJ2-1
size: NA
CDR3: CAWSVQAGSYNEQFF
DNA: TGTGCCTGGAGTGTACAAGCGGGCTCCTACAATGAGCAGTTCTTC

length: 15
V: TRBV10-2
D: TRBD1
J: TRBJ1-1
size: NA
CDR3: CASTLDRGGNTEAFF
DNA: TGCGCCAGCACCTTGGACAGGGGGGGGAACACTGAAGCTTTCTTT

length: 14
V: TRBV10-3
D: NA
J: TRBJ2-7
size: NA
CDR3: CAISESPMSYEQYF
DNA: TGTGCCATCAGTGAGTCCCCTATGTCCTACGAGCAGTACTTC

length: 17
V: TRBV9
D: NA
J: TRBJ1-3
size: NA
CDR3: CASSVVGEIFSGNTIYF
DNA: TGTGCCAGCAGCGTAGTTGGGGAGATTTTCTCTGGAAACACCATATATTTT

length: 13
V: TRBV6-5
D: NA
J: TRBJ2-6
size: NA
CDR3: CASSQTGANVLTF
DNA: TGTGCCAGCAGTCAGACTGGGGCCAACGTCCTGACTTTC

length: 13
V: TRBV5-4
D: NA
J: TRBJ2-1
size: once
CDR3: CASSLGQGPEQFF
DNA: TGTGCCAGCAGCTTGGGCCAGGGCCCTGAGCAGTTCTTC

length: 11
V: TRBV19
D: NA
J: TRBJ1-2
size: once
CDR3: CASSFLEGYTF
DNA: TGTGCCAGTAGTTTTCTGGAGGGCTACACCTTC

length: 17
V: TRBV4-2
D: NA
J: TRBJ1-6
size: NA
CDR3: CASSHPRGSKKDSPLHF
DNA: TGTGCCAGCAGCCACCCCCGAGGCTCTAAGAAGGATTCACCCCTCCACTTT

length: 13
V: TRBV5-1
D: NA
J: TRBJ2-7
size: NA
CDR3: CASSLTTVYEQYF
DNA: TGCGCCAGCAGCTTGACTACGGTCTACGAGCAGTACTTC